The present T cell receptor (beta chain) was sequenced within a study of shared clonotypes between healthy human individuals. It was 150 to 250 ng DNA, 25,000 to 35,000 T cell genomes, that sorted-subset replicate PCRs used. Some clones are missing from TCRdb's copy, which holds only in-frame ones; the method was immunoSEQ multiplex PCR. The repertoire holds millions of clones, with over 85% as singletons. Comments on this clone: Its antigen remains unknown.

Study results and limitations: It was observed that approximately 5% of naive CD4 clonotypes were shared across a handful of donors. It was the few donors that limited the genetic and exposure-history diversity represented. Naive subsets usually exceeded memory subsets in estimated richness.

This CDR3 region has 15 residues. V lost 2 bases and J 4 bases, leaving 14 bases between the germline ends. From germline, CDR1 is MDHEN and CDR2 SYDVKM. The chain joins TRBV28 to TRBJ1-2, with D perhaps TRBD1 (6 bases). The sequence was collected from a man between 18 and 35 years old in good health. Some clones in this sample may be carry-over from other donors' samples. Sequencing was carried out using naive CD4+ T cells from PBMCs. Sample subset: CD45RA+ positively selected. The CDR3 coding sequence is TGTGCCAGCAGTTTACCACTCAGGGGAGGCTATGGCTACACCTTC. Amino acid sequence: CASSLPLRGGYGYTF.